A single sample gave rise to the 15 T cell receptor beta chains below, sequenced in a study of blood T cell repertoires in COVID-19. Here immunoSEQ multiplex PCR was the method, and the copy in TCRdb shows in-frame clones only, minus some. The table lists approximately 110,000 clones, under 80% of them singletons. Sequencing was done on a sample of peripheral blood. The receptors were sampled from a man between 70 and 80 years old with active or convalescent COVID-19.

The CDR3, as DNA: TGTGCCAGCAGTGGGACTAGCGGGGGAGACATTCAGTACTTC. It encodes CASSGTSGGDIQYF. V usage is TRBV6-6 and J usage is TRBJ2-4; TRBD2 aligns across 14 bases. CDR3 size: 14 residues. V shed 5 bases and J 8 bases; nucleotides not matched to a gene: 2. Germline loops: CDR1 MNHNY, CDR2 SVGAGI (reference sequence).

This clone has just one count. The DNA for the CDR3 is TGTGCCAGCAGTGAAAGGGGGGGACAGGGCAACTATGGCTACACCTTC. Its translation: CASSERGGQGNYGYTF. V is TRBV6-1 and J is TRBJ1-2; 9 nucleotides agree with TRBD1. This CDR3 spans 16 amino acids. V lost 2 bases and J lost 2; bases outside the gene matches: 6. The germline CDR1 and CDR2 sequences are MNHNS and SASEGT.

V and J are TRBV11-3 and TRBJ2-7; no reliable D call. V was pared by 3 bases and J by 3 bases, with 15 bases between. The CDR3 is made up of 15 amino acids. Germline CDR1 and CDR2: SGHNT and YENEEA. CDR3 DNA sequence: TGTGCCAGCAGCTTGATCTTGCCAACTCTCTACGAGCAGTACTTC. Protein sequence: CASSLILPTLYEQYF.

V usage is TRBV4-1 and J usage is TRBJ2-7; D uncertain. V lost 1 base to trimming and J lost 3 bases, with 13 bases between them. Germline CDR1 and CDR2: MGHRA and YSYEKL. The CDR3 is made up of 15 amino acids. The CDR3 DNA sequence: TGCGCCAGCAGCCAAGGTAAAGATAAGCTCTACGAGCAGTACTTC. Translating it yields CASSQGKDKLYEQYF.

CDR3 protein: CASSNSLVRTDTQYF. The CDR3 DNA sequence: TGTGCCAGCAGTAATAGTCTAGTTCGCACAGATACGCAGTATTTT. The V call is TRBV3-1 (or the pseudogene TRBV3-2), the J call TRBJ2-3; D not certain. V was cut by 6 bases and J by 1 base, with 14 bases left in between. Germline CDR1 LGHDT, CDR2 YNNKEL (reference sequence). CDR3 length: 15 residues.

For the CDR3, the DNA is TGTGCCAGCAGGGGACTAGCGGGAGTAGAGACCCAGTACTTC. This translates into CASRGLAGVETQYF. This chain uses TRBV2 with TRBJ2-5; TRBD2 agrees at 14 bases. Germline V gene lookup returns CDR1 SNHLY and CDR2 FYNNEI. Trimming removed 6 bases from V and 4 bases from J; junction bases left unmatched: 1. The CDR3 extends over 14 amino acids.

The chain is built from TRBV29-1 and TRBJ1-3; TRBD1 matches 10 bases. The ends lost 6 bases at V and 4 bases at J; junction bases unmatched: 6. Per the germline V gene, CDR1 is SQVTM and CDR2 is ANQGSEA. The CDR3 length is 14 residues. As DNA, the CDR3 is TGCAGCGTGGATTCGGGACAGGGGGGAAACACCATATATTTT. It is translated as CSVDSGQGGNTIYF.

This chain links TRBV5-1 with TRBJ2-7, with TRBD1 identical over 7 bases. Germline values: CDR1 SGHRS, CDR2 YFSETQ. J was trimmed by 3 bases and V by 3 bases; bases with no gene match: 0. This CDR3 region has 12 residues. The CDR3 region has the DNA TGCGCCAGCAGCTGGGACAGCTACGAGCAGTACTTC. Translated: CASSWDSYEQYF.

The rearrangement joins TRBV2 to TRBJ1-1; D gene unclear. Trimming took 4 bases from V and 0 from J, leaving 15 bases between them. Germline lookup yields CDR1 SNHLY and CDR2 FYNNEI. This CDR3 contains 16 residues. Here the CDR3 DNA reads TGTGCCAGCAGTGGGGTGGGTGGAGCTATGAACACTGAAGCTTTCTTT. Its translation is CASSGVGGAMNTEAFF.

This clone was seen a single time. The V call is TRBV30, the J call TRBJ1-5, with a weak D call TRBD1 (6 bases). Trimming removed 3 bases at V and 0 bases at J, with 15 bases between. The CDR3 loop spans 16 amino acids. The germline V gene encodes CDR1 GTSNPN and CDR2 SVGIG (reference sequence). The CDR3 is CAWSAGTIYSNQPQHF. CDR3 DNA sequence: TGTGCCTGGAGCGCCGGGACAATTTATAGCAATCAGCCCCAGCATTTT.

In the case of this clone: Germline is not matched at one junction end, which may reflect a read error. The chain couples TRBV5-1 to TRBJ1-1; 8 positions match TRBD1. Germline V gene sequence: CDR1 SGHRS, CDR2 YFSETQ. This CDR3 spans 15 amino acids. The CDR3 protein is CASSPRTGSNIEAFF. The CDR3 DNA follows: TGCGCCAGCAGCCCTAGGACAGGGTCAAACATTGAAGCTTTCTTT.

For the CDR3, the DNA is TGTGCCAGCAGCGTAGACCGGGACAGGGGATACAATGAGCAGTTCTTC. It specifies CASSVDRDRGYNEQFF. The chain has TRBV9 and TRBJ2-1; 10 positions match TRBD1. The junction had 4 bases not matched to a gene; V was cut back by 0 bases and J by 4 bases. The CDR3 covers 16 residues. Germline values: CDR1 SGDLS, CDR2 YYNGEE.

The CDR3 DNA reads as TGTGCCAGCAGCTTGTTACAGGGGGAGAATGAGCAGTTCTTC. It translates to CASSLLQGENEQFF. The V and J genes are TRBV7-9 and TRBJ2-1; 8 positions match TRBD1. CDR1 is SEHNR, CDR2 FQNEAQ, per germline (reference sequence). V shed 3 bases, J shed 7 bases, and the junction held 5 bases outside the gene matches. The CDR3 loop spans 14 amino acids.

The chain has TRBV27 and TRBJ2-3, with 10 positions matching TRBD2. The CDR3 loop spans 14 amino acids. Trimming at V came to 5 bases and at J to 5 bases, leaving 4 bases not matched to a gene. The V gene's germline CDR1 is MNHEY and CDR2 SMNVEV (reference sequence). The CDR3 region is CASSILAGGDTQYF. CDR3 nucleotide sequence: TGTGCCAGCAGTATATTAGCGGGAGGAGATACGCAGTATTTT.

J is TRBJ2-7 and V is TRBV2; tentatively, D is TRBD1 (6 bases). Germline CDR1 SNHLY, CDR2 FYNNEI. The CDR3 totals 12 residues. Trimming removed 10 bases from V and 3 bases from J, with 13 bases in between. The DNA of the CDR3 is TGTGCCACCTCCCACAGGGTCTACGAGCAGTACTTC. This codes for CATSHRVYEQYF.